Reported below is one TCR beta chain. Its specificity is unknown. Germline-derived CDR1 and CDR2 are MNHEY and SMNVEV (reference sequence). With 5 bases clipped from V and 4 bases from J, the junction kept 5 bases outside the gene matches. The CDR3 covers 13 residues. TCRdb's copy holds only in-frame clones and misses some; the assay was immunoSEQ multiplex PCR. The sample has approximately 150,000 clones, more than 70% seen once. This specimen belongs to a study of T cell responses to AZD1222 COVID-19 vaccine. Study-wide findings and caveats: Researchers report vaccine-associated CD4 TCRs spanning spike, with dominance at 160-218 and 743-854. Repertoires were sampled only after the peak T cell response. Baseline serostatus was positive in only a handful of AZD1222 recipients. Unmutated variant regions are reportedly targeted by nearly half of spike-specific TCRs.

This chain connects TRBV27 to TRBJ2-7; 7 bases fit TRBD2. This receptor was taken from an adult in good health. This specimen was peripheral blood, taken on day 0 of AZD1222 vaccination. The CDR3 sequence is CASSLGLVYEQYF. CDR3 bases: TGTGCCAGCAGTCTAGGACTAGTGTACGAGCAGTACTTC.